The rows below give T cell receptor beta chains drawn from one sample of a study of T cells in Graves' hyperthyroidism and ophthalmopathy. TCRdb ran MiXCR on the multiplex PCR reads and lists one entry per CDR3 protein. The sample lists some 370,000 distinct CDR3 sequences; about 15% were seen once. The sequenced material came from blood. The receptor source for this set is a woman between 25 and 40 years old with Graves' hyperthyroidism that later progressed to Graves' ophthalmopathy. Both conserved end residues are trimmed from each CDR3. The D gene is left open where the match is weak.

j_call v_call d_call cdr3_aa
TRBJ2-7 TRBV28 NA ASSFLLQPTGTYEQY
TRBJ2-3 TRBV5-4 NA ASSGVGQSTDTQY
TRBJ1-5 TRBV5-5 NA ASSPDPQGFWQPQH
TRBJ1-5 TRBV19 TRBD1 ASRLEDRDFQPQH
TRBJ2-5 TRBV3-1 NA ASSQVGGQETQY
TRBJ2-2 TRBV12-3/TRBV12-4 NA ASRIRDFRNTGELF
TRBJ2-7 TRBV20-1 TRBD2 SAREGEGTYEQY
TRBJ2-3 TRBV28 NA ASKIGLQGIGPTDTQY
TRBJ2-1 TRBV12-3/TRBV12-4 NA ASSLRDNEQF
TRBJ1-4 TRBV12-3/TRBV12-4 TRBD1 ASSLDRGGKLF
TRBJ1-6 TRBV10-1 NA ASWGPYNSPLH
TRBJ2-5 TRBV30 NA AWNPTGGGETQY
TRBJ2-2 TRBV12-5 NA ASGLRITEITGELF
TRBJ2-3 TRBV20-1 NA SDFAENTDTQY
TRBJ2-7 TRBV11-3 NA ASSRGPREQY
TRBJ2-5 TRBV5-6 NA ASSLGGMRETQY
TRBJ2-6 TRBV12-3/TRBV12-4 TRBD2 ASSFPSGRVGANVLT
TRBJ2-2 TRBV20-1 NA SARGGGTGSCF
TRBJ2-2 TRBV28 NA ASRGAGELF
TRBJ2-7 TRBV4-2 NA ASSQAANSYEQY
TRBJ2-3 TRBV24-1 TRBD2 ATSDTSESTDTQY
TRBJ2-1 TRBV4-1 TRBD1 ASSHPDRENEQF
TRBJ2-1 TRBV12-3/TRBV12-4 TRBD2 ASSLGGRASGNNEQF
TRBJ1-5 TRBV19 NA ASSVSGEAQPQH
TRBJ1-3 TRBV5-1 TRBD1 ASSTRQGDTIY
TRBJ2-3 TRBV20-1 TRBD2 SASRMASGHTDTQY
TRBJ2-1 TRBV20-1 TRBD2 SAALTSGRAHEQF
TRBJ1-5 TRBV6-1 TRBD1 ASSGQGFNNQPQH
TRBJ1-2 TRBV28 NA ASSLNEESYWGYGYT
TRBJ2-7 TRBV18 NA ASSPQDRYLEYEQY
TRBJ2-3 TRBV12-3/TRBV12-4 NA ASSLMTDTQY
TRBJ1-1 TRBV10-3 NA AISADMNTEAF
TRBJ1-1 TRBV2 NA ASSGEAPEAF
TRBJ2-3 TRBV7-8 NA ASSNPIGRVSTDTQY
TRBJ2-1 TRBV6-2/TRBV6-3 TRBD2 ASSYLSGGLAGGNEQF
TRBJ2-5 TRBV11-2 TRBD1 ASSPGPRTGRETQY
TRBJ2-7 TRBV19 TRBD1 ASSITGGTYEQY
TRBJ2-3 TRBV12-3/TRBV12-4 TRBD2 ASSFPSGVSDTQY
TRBJ2-7 TRBV14 TRBD1 ASSQGGLRDRSYEQY
TRBJ2-5 TRBV2 NA ASSEGQYQETQY
TRBJ2-5 TRBV12-3/TRBV12-4 TRBD1 ASRVKDRDETQY
TRBJ2-7 TRBV12-3/TRBV12-4 NA ASSLGVGLAGYEQY
TRBJ2-2 TRBV30 TRBD2 AWNSGTYTGELF
TRBJ1-2 TRBV7-2 NA ASSLVRADGYT
TRBJ2-7 TRBV28 NA ASSQAGLGEQY
TRBJ2-3 TRBV20-1 NA SATPFDSSTDTQY
TRBJ2-7 TRBV3-1 NA ASSQKMTYEQY
TRBJ1-5 TRBV24-1 NA ATSDGSLGSGNQPQH
TRBJ1-1 TRBV6-4 TRBD1 AGGQGRTEAF
TRBJ2-5 TRBV4-1 TRBD2 ASSPRTSGVRKETQY
TRBJ2-7 TRBV4-1 NA ASSQEMASGYEQY